One sample yielded the 13 T cell receptor beta chains listed below, sequenced in a study of neurological immune-mediated disorders. TCRdb re-called the 5' RACE reads through MiXCR, storing one row per CDR3 protein. Altogether around 66,000 distinct CDR3 sequences are present, 4% to 6% being singletons, with the ten largest covering less than 3.5%. The specimen was PBMCs. These receptor sequences come from a woman in her twenties or thirties with multiple sclerosis.

This clonotype was recorded at least ten times. This chain joins TRBV20-1 and TRBJ2-1, with 14 bases that match TRBD2. Germline V gene lookup returns CDR1 DFQATT and CDR2 SNEGSKA (reference sequence). V lost 2 bases, J lost 7 bases, and 10 bases stayed unmatched. The CDR3 has 17 amino acids. DNA for the CDR3: TGCAGTGCTAGACCCGGCAGACTAGCGGGGGGGCGTAATGAGCAGTTCTTC. This sequence encodes CSARPGRLAGGRNEQFF.

There are many counts of this clonotype. The chain uses TRBV10-3 and TRBJ2-5, with D tentatively TRBD1 or TRBD2 (6 bases each). The CDR3 runs to 13 residues. V was pared by 2 bases and J by 3 bases, with 7 bases between. The germline gives CDR1 ENHRY, CDR2 SYGVKD. Here the CDR3 reads CAISERGEETQYF. In nucleotides, the CDR3 is TGTGCCATCAGTGAGAGGGGGGAAGAGACCCAGTACTTC.

This clonotype occurred many times. The chain recombines TRBV27 with TRBJ1-2; a possible D gene is TRBD1 (6 bases). Germline CDR1 MNHEY, CDR2 SMNVEV (reference sequence). This CDR3 contains 14 residues. V was pared by 3 bases and J by 4 bases, with 12 bases between. The CDR3 region is CASSFTGGGYGYTF. CDR3 nucleotide sequence: TGTGCCAGCAGTTTTACCGGGGGCGGCTATGGCTACACCTTC.

The sample holds a few counts of this clonotype. The chain links TRBV20-1 to TRBJ2-2; TRBD2 is a possible D gene (6 bases). The CDR3 runs to 14 residues. Germline V lookup: CDR1 DFQATT, CDR2 SNEGSKA (reference sequence). The germline V and J ends were trimmed by 3 bases and 7 bases, with 15 bases remaining between them. The CDR3: CSASVRERFGELFF. The CDR3, as DNA: TGCAGTGCTAGTGTCCGGGAGCGCTTCGGGGAGCTGTTTTTT.

This clonotype was counted at least ten times. The chain combines TRBV5-1 with TRBJ2-2, with TRBD2 matching 10 bases. V lost 4 bases and J lost 0; bases outside the gene matches: 3. Germline CDR1 reads SGHRS; CDR2 reads YFSETQ. CDR3 size: 16 residues. The chain's CDR3 is CASSNGLAANTGELFF. The CDR3 DNA is TGCGCCAGCAGCAACGGACTAGCGGCGAACACCGGGGAGCTGTTTTTT.

This clonotype has ten or more counts. The rearrangement joins TRBV5-1 to TRBJ1-1; no definite D call. The V end lost 5 bases, the J end lost 8 bases, and 13 bases lay between the germline ends. Germline CDR1 SGHRS, CDR2 YFSETQ. This CDR3 contains 12 residues. The CDR3, as DNA: TGCGCCAGCAGTGGTATTGGGGTAGAAGCTTTCTTT. Protein product: CASSGIGVEAFF.

This clonotype was counted many times. J is TRBJ1-3 and V is TRBV7-2; D possibly corresponds to TRBD1 (5 bases). Germline lookup yields CDR1 SGHTA and CDR2 FQGNSA. This CDR3 spans 14 amino acids. The V and J ends lost 1 base and 1 base respectively, with 5 bases between them. This chain's CDR3 is CASSLGTSGNTIYF. CDR3 nucleotide sequence: TGTGCCAGCAGCTTAGGGACATCTGGAAACACCATATATTTT. The entire variable domain, with the rest obtained from reference TRBV7-2 and TRBJ1-3, is as follows: GAGVSQSPSNKVTEKGKDVELRCDPISGHTALYWYRQSLGQGLEFLIYFQGNSAPDKSGLPSDRFSAERTGGSVSTLTIQRTQQEDSAVYLCASSLGTSGNTIYFGEGSWLTVV.

This clonotype has more than one count but fewer than ten. The chain is built from TRBV3-1 and TRBJ1-6, with no clear D. CDR1 LGHDT and CDR2 YNNKEL come from the germline V gene (reference sequence). The germline V and J ends were trimmed by 5 bases and 4 bases, with 3 bases remaining between them. The CDR3 covers 12 residues. Here the CDR3 reads CASSFYNSPLHF. In DNA, the CDR3 is TGTGCCAGCAGCTTTTATAATTCACCCCTCCACTTT.

This clonotype is categorized as medium-sized. The V call is TRBV7-8, the J call TRBJ2-5; the match to TRBD2 covers 8 bases. Germline V gene data show CDR1 as SGHVS and CDR2 as FQNEAQ. J was trimmed by 5 bases and V by 8 bases; bases with no gene match: 19. This CDR3 spans 17 amino acids. This CDR3 is CASVSDPAVSGAETQYF. DNA of the CDR3: TGTGCCAGCGTCTCAGATCCGGCGGTTAGCGGGGCTGAGACCCAGTACTTC.

This clonotype was found many times. Being one base from a much bigger clone, this may be a read error. The chain's CDR3 is CASRLVNEQFF. For the CDR3, the DNA is TGTGCCAGCAGATTGGTCAATGAGCAGTTCTTC. This chain uses TRBV5-6 with TRBJ2-1; D is unresolved. Germline V gene data show CDR1 as SGHDT and CDR2 as YYEEEE. The CDR3 contains 11 residues. Variable domain in full (rest from reference TRBV5-6 and TRBJ2-1): DAGVTQSPTHLIKTRGQQVTLRCSPKSGHDTVSWYQQALGQGPQFIFQYYEEEERQRGNFPDRFSGHQFPNYSSELNVNALLLGDSALYLCASRLVNEQFFGPGTRLTVL.

This clonotype was seen ten or more times. The V gene is TRBV20-1, the J gene TRBJ2-3, with no clear D. V was pared by 0 bases and J by 1 base, with 11 bases between. Germline V lookup: CDR1 DFQATT, CDR2 SNEGSKA (reference sequence). This CDR3 is 15 amino acids long. Written as DNA, the CDR3 is TGCAGTGCTAGAGATCTGGTCCGGGGCACAGATACGCAGTATTTT. This translates into CSARDLVRGTDTQYF.

CDR3 region: CASSPGTTDTQYF. The DNA of the CDR3 is TGTGCCAGCAGCCCCGGGACTACAGATACGCAGTATTTT. This chain connects TRBV6-4 to TRBJ2-3; possibly TRBD2 for D (6 bases). V lost 6 bases and J 3 bases, leaving 10 bases between the germline ends. Germline lookup yields CDR1 MRHNA and CDR2 SNTAGT. The CDR3 loop spans 13 amino acids.

This clonotype showed up many times. The chain carries TRBV12-3 or TRBV12-4 and TRBJ2-5; D is perhaps TRBD1 (6 bases). Trimming shortened V by 9 bases and J by 6 bases, and 14 bases separated the two germline ends. The CDR3 runs 12 residues. The chain's CDR3 is CARTGQSKTQYF. In nucleotides, the CDR3 is TGTGCCAGGACAGGACAGTCGAAGACCCAGTACTTC.